This record covers a single T cell receptor beta chain. What it binds is unknown. This entry comes from a study of post-analysis software for immune sequencing data. Sequencing libraries made from TCR beta cDNA carried unique molecular identifiers. TCRdb ran MiXCR on the PCR reads and lists one entry per CDR3 protein. The sample has about 820,000 distinct CDR3 sequences, roughly 58% seen once; the top ten hold over 4%. V lost 6 bases to trimming and J lost 4 bases, with 13 bases between them. CDR3 size: 13 residues. Study-level points and caveats: Four or five TRBV segments, including TRBV5-6, TRBV5-1 and TRBV20-1, were more frequent in patients than controls.

The sample taken for sequencing was blood. The sequence was obtained from a girl under 18 with multiple sclerosis. The V and J genes are TRBV12-3 or TRBV12-4 and TRBJ2-7; D tentatively fits TRBD1 or TRBD2 (5 bases each). The CDR3 loop reads CASRPEGWYEQYF. The CDR3 DNA follows: TGTGCCAGCAGACCAGAGGGGTGGTACGAGCAGTACTTC.